These T cell receptor beta chains were read from a single sample in a study of Graves' ophthalmopathy and Graves' hyperthyroidism. TCRdb itself ran the multiplex PCR reads through MiXCR, one entry per CDR3 protein. The repertoire holds 500,000 to 600,000 distinct CDR3 sequences, roughly 39% seen once, with approximately 4.1% in the top ten. The material sequenced was peripheral blood or thyroid tissue (not recorded which). The receptors come from an adult man with Graves' hyperthyroidism. CDR3s leave out the opening cysteine and the closing phenylalanine or tryptophan. Each record gives: CDR3 length, V gene, J gene, CDR3 protein.

>12|TRBV4-1|TRBJ1-2
ASSAGTGDYGYT
>11|TRBV20-1|TRBJ2-3
SAREGAKDTQY
>18|TRBV7-9|TRBJ2-6
ASSYWTAGALNTGANVLT
>13|TRBV24-1|TRBJ1-4
ATSDSGETDEKLF
>13|TRBV12-3/TRBV12-4|TRBJ1-5
ASSLIGGLNQPQH
>12|TRBV7-6|TRBJ1-5
ASSPGLSNQPQH
>11|TRBV7-3|TRBJ1-1
ASSLQTNTEAF
>11|TRBV25-1|TRBJ1-2
AWSVKGPSGYT
>11|TRBV19|TRBJ1-5
ASSIDDAQPQH
>13|TRBV7-9|TRBJ1-2
ASSPVVTGQNGYT
>14|TRBV3-1|TRBJ2-7
ASSQELGQEAYEQY
>12|TRBV24-1|TRBJ1-2
ATSDPPRDYGYT
>14|TRBV2|TRBJ2-6
ASSEAGFSGANVLT
>11|TRBV7-9|TRBJ1-1
ASRRGHYTEAF
>11|TRBV7-9|TRBJ2-1
ASSPGVEGEQF
>11|TRBV10-3|TRBJ1-2
AIRTGTNYGYT
>12|TRBV2|TRBJ2-2
ASSVGARTGELF
>18|TRBV6-9|TRBJ2-5
ATSDPTPAGMRTDQETQY
>13|TRBV6-5|TRBJ2-2
ASSYLGRYTGELF
>14|TRBV29-1|TRBJ2-3
SVVPKWALSTDTQY
>12|TRBV7-9|TRBJ2-2
ASIGTSGTGELF
>11|TRBV11-2|TRBJ2-7
ASRVQGRNEQY
>12|TRBV12-3/TRBV12-4|TRBJ1-4
ASGGYSTNEKLF
>13|TRBV18|TRBJ1-4
ASSPEGTTGEKLF
>13|TRBV5-1|TRBJ2-7
ASSFEDSGSDEQY
>14|TRBV7-9|TRBJ1-4
ASSLEWRPTNEKLF
>13|TRBV30|TRBJ1-1
AWSVPSDLNTEAF
>11|TRBV19|TRBJ2-6
ASSIAGANVLT
>12|TRBV12-3/TRBV12-4|TRBJ1-4
ASSLTGHGEKLF
>11|TRBV29-1|TRBJ2-5
SVLQGTRETQY
>14|TRBV7-9|TRBJ2-2
ASSLPTGVGTGELF
>11|TRBV6-1|TRBJ1-6
ASRPPGNSPLH
>13|TRBV20-1|TRBJ1-6
SARMLGQGHSPLH
>13|TRBV10-3|TRBJ1-1
AISDGGTGDTEAF
>12|TRBV7-9|TRBJ2-7
ASSSTGGDYEQY
>13|TRBV14|TRBJ2-6
ASSQATAGANVLT
>10|TRBV10-1|TRBJ2-7
ASSESTGEQY
>11|TRBV20-1|TRBJ2-2
SASLPNTGELF
>16|TRBV7-6|TRBJ2-1
ASSLGPQGLAGGDEQF
>12|TRBV10-3|TRBJ1-5
VSSYSQGGQPQH
>13|TRBV12-3/TRBV12-4|TRBJ1-1
ASSASRGGNTEAF
>11|TRBV7-3|TRBJ1-1
ASSLRMNTKAF
>13|TRBV9|TRBJ1-5
ASSPGTGRGQPQH
>13|TRBV5-1|TRBJ2-3
ASSLGGGYTDTQY
>13|TRBV6-1|TRBJ2-7
ASTGGTGYSYEQY
>11|TRBV19|TRBJ1-5
ASSNWGNQPQH
>13|TRBV5-8|TRBJ2-7
ASSPPDRGYNEQY